This T cell receptor beta chain emerged from a study of T-cell memory formation after mild COVID-19 (dated by TCRdb to about 2021). At the level of the whole study: Most TCR sequence clusters were specific to one of the two donors. The cohort comprised two young, previously healthy adult volunteers, one female and one male. T-cell clones expanding and contracting after mild COVID-19 in two donors were tracked by longitudinal TCRalpha and TCRbeta repertoire sequencing. Paper-wide results and their limitations: Clones that contracted from day 15 to 85 showed balanced CD4/CD8 phenotypes, whereas a second wave of clones that expanded from day 15 to 37 leaned towards CD4+. Some responding clones were found in pre-infection memory, which suggests that pre-existing cross-reactive memory T cells took part in the SARS-CoV-2 response. The study included only a couple of mild cases, and larger cohorts that include severe cases with pre-infection samples were judged to be necessary. Contracting CD4+ clones were located mainly in the CM and EM memory subsets, whereas CD8+ clones were found to be enriched in EMRA. Whether the second-wave clones peaking on day 37 were SARS-CoV-2 specific was not confirmed.

Ficoll-Paque density gradient centrifugation was the method used to isolate PBMCs. V is pruned by 4 bases and J by 4 bases, leaving 12 bases of the junction without a gene match. The CDR3 covers 17 residues, taking in both the cysteine and the phenylalanine. CDR3 DNA is the only sequence kept; it has 51 bases, read in frame from the first base. Taken from the germline V gene (reference sequence), the CDR1 and CDR2 loops are LGHDT and YNNKEL. Details on this clonotype: It has no known antigen specificity. No qualities accompany the bases; no much larger clone lies one base away.

The sequencing machine was an Illumina NovaSeq 6000. TCRalpha and TCRbeta cDNA libraries were constructed by 5'RACE with constant-segment primers, with sample barcodes and unique molecular identifiers being introduced. Trizol reagent was used to extract RNA from every sample. Libraries were amplified in two PCR steps, with a second sample barcode and Illumina TruSeq adapters added in the second step. The libraries were sequenced on an Illumina NovaSeq using 2 x 150 bp paired-end reads. Regarding the original processing steps: Demultiplexing of reads and collapsing into UMI-guided consensus sequences were performed with migec v1.2.7. With mixcr v2.1.11, UMI consensuses were aligned to TRA and TRB V and J templates and assembled into clonotypes. Expanded or contracted clonotypes were those called significant by both edgeR and NoisET, with noise models trained on biological replicates. For edgeR calls, the cutoffs were a false discovery rate-adjusted p below 0.01 and a log2 fold-change threshold of 1. PCA with hierarchical clustering of max-normalized trajectories of the 1000 most abundant clonotypes was used as exploratory dynamics analysis. Separately sequenced CD4+ and CD8+ repertoires were used to assign a CD4 or CD8 phenotype to each responding clone. TCRdb cleaned the public reads at Q25 with fastp, built clones with MiXCR and kept in-frame beta chains. One record per CDR3 amino acid sequence lists the most common genes and DNA. The V and J calls and clone size are TCRdb's, not the authors'. The sample records 400,000 or so distinct CDR3 sequences, over 15% of which are singletons. Together, the top ten hold 8.4% of the sample.

The sequence was collected from an adult woman who had mild COVID-19 (a few samples of this study predate the infection). The sample titles of this study are shuffled in the database, so cell type and time point are left out; the donor was told from shared clones. Sample: PBMCs or a T cell subset sorted from them (not recorded which). In this chain, TRBV3-1 is recombined with TRBJ2-1; the junction holds 8 bases that match TRBD2. The bases read TGTGCCAGCAGCCGTTTGGGCAGCGGGAGTGATTACAATGAGCAGTTCTTC. It is translated as CASSRLGSGSDYNEQFF.